This entry is about one T cell receptor beta chain. TCRdb's table, derived via immunoSEQ multiplex PCR, lists solely in-frame clones and lacks some. Of approximately 270,000 clones listed, 80% to 90% are singletons. The data originate from a study of blood T cell repertoires in COVID-19. Study summary: Nucleic acid was either cDNA or gDNA, and it came from T cells, B-cell-depleted T cells, or PBMCs.

The clonotype comes from a woman between 50 and 59 years old who had recovered from COVID-19. The specimen was PBMCs or T cells enriched from blood (not recorded which).

CDR3 protein: CASTPDRGGYTF. DNA of the CDR3: TGTGCCAGCACCCCGGACAGGGGAGGCTACACCTTC. V usage is TRBV6-5 and J usage is TRBJ1-2, with 9 bases matching TRBD1. V lost 7 bases to trimming and J lost 8 bases; unmatched junction nucleotides: 5. The germline V gene has CDR1 MNHEY and CDR2 SVGAGI. The CDR3 is 12 amino acids.